The 15 T cell receptor beta chains reported below all come from one sample, sequenced in a study of a mutant IDH1 vaccine in newly diagnosed glioma. Time point meaning: week 11, during vaccination. A 20-mer mutant IDH1 peptide at 300 ug was injected subcutaneously with topical imiquimod. Data came from immunoSEQ multiplex PCR; TCRdb stores just in-frame clones and leaves some out. The sample contains roughly 120,000 clones, over 75% of which appear only once. These TCRs' antigens remain unknown. The specimen was PBMCs, collected from a glioma patient whose treatment included an IDH1 peptide vaccine. The receptors derive from a man between 40 and 49 years old with glioma.

This clone was seen a few times. This chain uses TRBV6-1 with TRBJ2-1, with TRBD2 matching over 8 bases. Germline trimming cut 5 bases from V and 7 bases from J; bases unmatched to any gene: 7. Germline V gives CDR1 MNHNS, CDR2 SASEGT. The CDR3 consists of 14 residues. The CDR3 here is CASSTRLALNEQFF. CDR3 sequence (DNA): TGTGCCAGCAGTACGAGACTAGCGTTAAATGAGCAGTTCTTC.

The chain employs TRBV10-3 and TRBJ1-2; no reliable D call. Trimming pared 3 bases from V and 0 bases from J, leaving 8 bases between. Germline CDR1 and CDR2: ENHRY and SYGVKD. The CDR3 runs to 14 residues. The CDR3 sequence: CAISDDGSNYGYTF. The DNA of the CDR3 is TGTGCCATCAGTGATGACGGTTCTAACTATGGCTACACCTTC.

The chain combines TRBV5-6 with TRBJ2-7; D gene uncertain. CDR1 and CDR2 (germline): SGHDT, YYEEEE. The V end lost 3 bases, the J end lost 4 bases, and 5 bases lay between the germline ends. CDR3 length: 11 amino acids. In DNA, the CDR3 is TGTGCCAGCAGCTCCAAGTACGAGCAGTACTTC. This encodes CASSSKYEQYF.

This clone has only a few counts. This chain uses TRBV7-9 with TRBJ2-1; D possibly corresponds to TRBD2 (6 bases). Germline V gene sequence: CDR1 SEHNR, CDR2 FQNEAQ (reference sequence). This CDR3 comprises 17 residues. V lost 3 bases and J 6 bases, leaving 21 bases between the germline ends. For the CDR3, the DNA is TGTGCCAGCAGCTTGGGAGGCACAGCCTTCACCTTCAATGAGCAGTTCTTC. Its translation is CASSLGGTAFTFNEQFF.

The chain uses TRBV5-6 and TRBJ2-5; D unresolved. The CDR3 covers 18 residues. Germline lookup yields CDR1 SGHDT and CDR2 YYEEEE. Trimming shortened V by 1 base and J by 0 bases, and 19 bases separated the two germline ends. Here the CDR3 DNA reads TGTGCCAGCAGCTTGCCCTTTGGGCAGTCTCAGTACCAAGAGACCCAGTACTTC. Its translation is CASSLPFGQSQYQETQYF.

The CDR3 loop reads CASTWTGEAGELFF. As DNA, the CDR3 is TGTGCCTCCACGTGGACAGGGGAGGCCGGGGAGCTGTTTTTT. The chain carries TRBV7-9 and TRBJ2-2; the match to TRBD1 covers 9 bases. With V trimmed by 11 bases and J by 6 bases, 10 bases remained unmatched. There are 14 residues in the CDR3. Germline loops: CDR1 SEHNR, CDR2 FQNEAQ (reference sequence).

The chain recombines TRBV19 with TRBJ1-1, with 8 bases that match TRBD1. The CDR3 spans 13 residues. Germline V gene lookup returns CDR1 LNHDA and CDR2 SQIVND (reference sequence). With 9 bases clipped from V and 4 bases from J, the junction kept 7 bases outside the gene matches. CDR3 sequence: CASRITGGTEAFF. CDR3 DNA sequence: TGTGCCAGCCGAATAACAGGGGGCACTGAAGCTTTCTTT.

This clone has more than one count but fewer than ten. The chain couples TRBV28 to TRBJ1-1, with TRBD1 matching over 7 bases. The CDR3 spans 14 residues. Trimming at V came to 5 bases and at J to 1 base, leaving 4 bases not matched to a gene. The germline V gene has CDR1 MDHEN and CDR2 SYDVKM. The CDR3, as DNA: TGTGCCAGCAGTACCTCAGGGGGGAACACTGAAGCTTTCTTT. This gives the protein CASSTSGGNTEAFF.

Details on this clone: The DNA is omitted, as the CDR3 cannot be located on it reliably, and the CDR3 follows TCRdb's listing. This chain joins TRBV5-4 and TRBJ2-7; TRBD2, the table's D call, lacks a check against the DNA. The CDR3 adds up to 14 amino acids, both ends counted. Germline CDR1 is SGHNT and CDR2 is YYREEE (reference sequence). The CDR3 region is CASSSFGRGTAEYF.

The rearrangement joins TRBV19 to TRBJ2-7; maybe TRBD2 (5 bases). V was clipped by 5 bases and J by 7 bases, with 15 bases between them. Per germline, CDR1 LNHDA and CDR2 SQIVND (reference sequence). The CDR3 spans 13 residues. The CDR3: CASSASHSGEQYF. The CDR3 nucleotides read TGTGCCAGTAGTGCGAGTCATTCGGGGGAGCAGTACTTC. Full variable domain (rest looked up from reference TRBV19 and TRBJ2-7): DGGITQSPKYLFRKEGQNVTLSCEQNLNHDAMYWYRQDPGQGLRLIYYSQIVNDFQKGDIAEGYSVSREKKESFPLTVTSAQKNPTAFYLCASSASHSGEQYFGPGTRLTVT.

This clone has a handful of counts. CDR3: CASSVGWPNTEAFF. The CDR3 DNA reads TGTGCCAGCAGCGTAGGATGGCCAAACACTGAAGCTTTCTTT. The rearrangement uses TRBV9 and TRBJ1-1, with D unclear. The CDR3 is 14 amino acids. In germline, CDR1 is SGDLS, CDR2 YYNGEE. The V end was cut by 0 bases, the J end by 2 bases, with 8 bases between.

The gene calls are TRBV5-5 and TRBJ2-3; D remains unclear. CDR1 and CDR2 from the germline V gene are SGHKS and YYEKEE (reference sequence). V was pared by 2 bases and J by 2 bases, with 12 bases between. The CDR3 consists of 15 residues. The CDR3 DNA sequence: TGTGCCAGCAGCTTTTCCGTGATGGACACAGATACGCAGTATTTT. This sequence encodes CASSFSVMDTDTQYF. Supplemented by reference TRBV5-5 and TRBJ2-3, the full variable domain reads DAGVTQSPTHLIKTRGQQVTLRCSPISGHKSVSWYQQVLGQGPQFIFQYYEKEERGRGNFPDRFSARQFPNYSSELNVNALLLGDSALYLCASSFSVMDTDTQYFGPGTRLTVL.

J is TRBJ2-1 and V is TRBV4-2; the D call may be TRBD1 or TRBD2 (5 bases each). The CDR3 is 13 residues long. Trimming removed 5 bases from V and 8 bases from J, with 13 bases in between. The germline V gene encodes CDR1 LGHNA and CDR2 YNFKEQ. The CDR3 protein is CASSGRGRHEQFF. In DNA, the CDR3 is TGTGCCAGCAGCGGCCGGGGCCGTCATGAGCAGTTCTTC.

This clone was seen ten or more times. The rearrangement joins TRBV28 to TRBJ1-5; D perhaps matches TRBD1 (5 bases). The germline V gene has CDR1 MDHEN and CDR2 SYDVKM. CDR3 length: 14 amino acids. V dropped 3 bases and J dropped 0 bases, with 6 bases sitting between them. CDR3 bases: TGTGCCAGCAGTTTGGGGGTTAGCAATCAGCCCCAGCATTTT. Translation gives CASSLGVSNQPQHF.

The table lists this clone with a count of one. The genes are TRBV29-1 and TRBJ2-7, with D possibly being TRBD1 (5 bases). The CDR3 consists of 14 residues. Germline CDR1 is SQVTM and CDR2 is ANQGSEA. With 6 bases removed from V and 0 bases from J, the gap between germline ends came to 15 bases. CDR3 nucleotides: TGCAGCGTCCAAGCAGGCCAGGGCTCCTACGAGCAGTACTTC. Translation: CSVQAGQGSYEQYF.